This T cell receptor (beta chain) was identified in a study of T cells in Graves' hyperthyroidism and ophthalmopathy. Study-level background: Peripheral blood specimens were obtained at initial diagnosis, prior to any treatment.

This CDR3 comprises 15 residues. V was trimmed by 0 bases and J by 7 bases, leaving 13 bases between them. Germline V gene lookup returns CDR1 SGHRS and CDR2 YFSETQ. Using RNA transcripts as the source, TCR beta CDR3 regions were amplified. An initial round of RT-PCR targeting the TCR CDR3 relied on the HTBI primer set. A single record per CDR3 protein comes from TCRdb applying MiXCR to the multiplex PCR reads. The sample holds about 360,000 distinct CDR3 sequences, 15% to 17% seen once. Those with hyperthyroidism were 18 to 65 years old, newly diagnosed, and ill for under 2 months. Orbital computed tomography, thyroid ultrasound, serum thyroxine and TRAb, and clinical symptoms together informed the diagnoses. The blood specimen was taken at initial hyperthyroidism diagnosis, before any ophthalmopathy symptoms.

This chain links TRBV5-1 with TRBJ1-4, with a possible D match to TRBD1 (5 bases). The sequenced material came from blood. The sequence was collected from a young woman with Graves' hyperthyroidism that later progressed to Graves' ophthalmopathy. The chain's CDR3 is CASSLEVGRGEKLFF. The CDR3 DNA is TGCGCCAGCAGCTTGGAAGTGGGACGGGGTGAAAAACTGTTTTTT. The full variable domain, with the rest looked up from reference TRBV5-1 and TRBJ1-4, is KAGVTQTPRYLIKTRGQQVTLSCSPISGHRSVSWYQQTPGQGLQFLFEYFSETQRNKGNFPGRFSGRQFSNSRSEMNVSTLELGDSALYLCASSLEVGRGEKLFFGSGTQLSVL.